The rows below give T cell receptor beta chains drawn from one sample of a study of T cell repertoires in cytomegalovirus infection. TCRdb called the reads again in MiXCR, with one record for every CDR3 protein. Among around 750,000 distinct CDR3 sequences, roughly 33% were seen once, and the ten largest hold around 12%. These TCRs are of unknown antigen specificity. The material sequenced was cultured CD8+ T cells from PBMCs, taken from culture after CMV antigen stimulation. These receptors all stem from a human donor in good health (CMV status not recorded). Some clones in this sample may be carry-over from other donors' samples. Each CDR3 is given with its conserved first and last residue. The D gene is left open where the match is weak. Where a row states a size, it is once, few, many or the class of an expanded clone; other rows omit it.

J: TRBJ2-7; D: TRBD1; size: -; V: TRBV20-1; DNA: TGCAGTGCTACCCGGACAGGGGTCTCCTACGAGCAGTACTTC; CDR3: CSATRTGVSYEQYF
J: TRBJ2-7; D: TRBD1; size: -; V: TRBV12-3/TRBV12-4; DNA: TGTGCCAGCAGTCCCCTAAGACAGGGCCACTACGAGCAGTACTTC; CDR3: CASSPLRQGHYEQYF
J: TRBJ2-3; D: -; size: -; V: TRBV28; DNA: TGTGCCAGCAGTTTGGCCGAGACTGGAGATACGCAGTATTTT; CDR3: CASSLAETGDTQYF
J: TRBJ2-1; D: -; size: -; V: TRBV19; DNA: TGTGCCAGTAGGAAAACTGACAAGAATGAGCAGTTCTTC; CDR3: CASRKTDKNEQFF
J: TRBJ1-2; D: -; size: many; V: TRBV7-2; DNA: TGTGCCAGCAGCCCTAACCAGGGCGCGAGGAACGGCTACACCTTC; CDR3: CASSPNQGARNGYTF
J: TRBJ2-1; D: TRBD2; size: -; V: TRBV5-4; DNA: TGTGCCAGCAGCTTGATGGGAGGGGAACTGGACAATGAGCAGTTCTTC; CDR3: CASSLMGGELDNEQFF
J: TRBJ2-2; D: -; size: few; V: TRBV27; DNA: TGTGCCAGCAGTTTAGCCTTTACCGGGGAGCTGTTTTTT; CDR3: CASSLAFTGELFF
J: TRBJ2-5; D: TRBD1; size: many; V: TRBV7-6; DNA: TGTGCCAGCAGCCCCCGGACAGGACAAGAGACCCAGTACTTC; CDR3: CASSPRTGQETQYF
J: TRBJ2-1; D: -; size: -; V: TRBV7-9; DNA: TGTGCCAGCAGCCCCCCTGAGGGGCTCGAGCAGTTCTTC; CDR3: CASSPPEGLEQFF
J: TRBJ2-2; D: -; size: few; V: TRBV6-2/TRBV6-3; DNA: TGTGCCAGCAGTTACGGTGCCCATGTTAGCCGGGAGCTGTTTTTT; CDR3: CASSYGAHVSRELFF
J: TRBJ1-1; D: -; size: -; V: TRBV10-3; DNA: TGTGCCATCGGGGTCCAGGGAAACACTGAAGCTTTCTTT; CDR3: CAIGVQGNTEAFF
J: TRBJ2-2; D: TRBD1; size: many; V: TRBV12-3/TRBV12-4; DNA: TGTGCCAGCAGCTTAGACAGGGGGCGTTCAGGCGGGGAGCTGTTTTTT; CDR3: CASSLDRGRSGGELFF
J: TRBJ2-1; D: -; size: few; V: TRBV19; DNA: TGTGCCAGTAGTATAGGGGCCTTTTCCTACAATGAGCAGTTCTTC; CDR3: CASSIGAFSYNEQFF
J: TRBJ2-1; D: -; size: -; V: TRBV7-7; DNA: TGTGCTAGCAGCTTAGGGTCTCGGGCTCCTAAGAATGAGCAGTTCTTC; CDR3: CASSLGSRAPKNEQFF